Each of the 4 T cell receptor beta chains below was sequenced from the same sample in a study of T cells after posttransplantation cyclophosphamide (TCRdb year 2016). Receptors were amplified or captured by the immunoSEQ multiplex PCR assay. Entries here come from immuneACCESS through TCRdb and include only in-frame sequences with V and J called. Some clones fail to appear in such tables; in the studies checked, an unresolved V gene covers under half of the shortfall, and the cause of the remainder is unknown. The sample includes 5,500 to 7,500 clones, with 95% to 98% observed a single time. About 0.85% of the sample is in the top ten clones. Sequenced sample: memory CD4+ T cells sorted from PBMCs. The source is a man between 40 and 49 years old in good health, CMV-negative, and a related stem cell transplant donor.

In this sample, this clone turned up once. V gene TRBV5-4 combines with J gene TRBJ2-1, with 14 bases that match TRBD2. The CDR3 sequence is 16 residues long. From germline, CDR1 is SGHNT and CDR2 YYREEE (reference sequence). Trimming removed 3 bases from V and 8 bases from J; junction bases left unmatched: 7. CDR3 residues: CASSSGLAGELDEQFF. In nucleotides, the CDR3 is TGTGCCAGCAGCTCGGGACTAGCGGGAGAATTAGATGAGCAGTTCTTC.

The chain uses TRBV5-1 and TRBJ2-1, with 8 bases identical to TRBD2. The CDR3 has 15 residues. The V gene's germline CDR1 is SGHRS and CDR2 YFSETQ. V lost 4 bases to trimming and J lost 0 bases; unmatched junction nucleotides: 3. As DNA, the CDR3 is TGCGCCAGCAGCCTCGGGACTAGCTCCTACAATGAGCAGTTCTTC. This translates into CASSLGTSSYNEQFF.

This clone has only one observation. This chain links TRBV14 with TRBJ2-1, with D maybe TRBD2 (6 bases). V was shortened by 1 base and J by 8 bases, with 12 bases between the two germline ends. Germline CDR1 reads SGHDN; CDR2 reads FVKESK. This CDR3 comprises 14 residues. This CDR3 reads CASSQALKRDEQFF. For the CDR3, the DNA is TGTGCCAGCAGCCAAGCCCTCAAGCGGGATGAGCAGTTCTTC.

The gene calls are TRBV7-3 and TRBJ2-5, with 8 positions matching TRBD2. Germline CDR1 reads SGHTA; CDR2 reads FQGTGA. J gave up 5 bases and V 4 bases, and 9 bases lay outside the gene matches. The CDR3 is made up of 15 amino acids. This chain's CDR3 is CASSSIAGGIETQYF. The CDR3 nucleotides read TGTGCCAGCAGCTCAATCGCGGGAGGCATCGAGACCCAGTACTTC.